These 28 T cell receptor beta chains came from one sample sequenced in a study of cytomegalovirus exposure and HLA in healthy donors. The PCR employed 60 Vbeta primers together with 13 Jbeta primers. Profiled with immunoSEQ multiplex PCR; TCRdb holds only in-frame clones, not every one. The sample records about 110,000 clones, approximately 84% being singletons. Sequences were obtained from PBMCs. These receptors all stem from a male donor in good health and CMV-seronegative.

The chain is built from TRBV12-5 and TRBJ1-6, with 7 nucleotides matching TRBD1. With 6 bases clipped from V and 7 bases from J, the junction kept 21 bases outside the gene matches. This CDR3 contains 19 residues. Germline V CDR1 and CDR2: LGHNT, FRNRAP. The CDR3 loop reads CASGLRARGLDPWNSPLHF. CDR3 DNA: TGTGCTAGTGGCTTGCGCGCCAGGGGGTTGGACCCTTGGAATTCACCCCTCCACTTT.

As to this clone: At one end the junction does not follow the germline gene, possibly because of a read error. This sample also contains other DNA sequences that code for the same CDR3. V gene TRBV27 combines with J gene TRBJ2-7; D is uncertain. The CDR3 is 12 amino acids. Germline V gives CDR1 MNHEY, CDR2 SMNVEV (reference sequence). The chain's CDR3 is CASSSLSYEQYF. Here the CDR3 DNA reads TGCGCCAGCAGTTCTCTCTCCTACGAGCAGTACTTC.

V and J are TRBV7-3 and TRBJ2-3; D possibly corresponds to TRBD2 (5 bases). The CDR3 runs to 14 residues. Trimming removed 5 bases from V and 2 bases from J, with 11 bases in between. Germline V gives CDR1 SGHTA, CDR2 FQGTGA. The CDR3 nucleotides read TGTGCCAGCAGCAGGGAGCAGTCCACAGATACGCAGTATTTT. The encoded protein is CASSREQSTDTQYF.

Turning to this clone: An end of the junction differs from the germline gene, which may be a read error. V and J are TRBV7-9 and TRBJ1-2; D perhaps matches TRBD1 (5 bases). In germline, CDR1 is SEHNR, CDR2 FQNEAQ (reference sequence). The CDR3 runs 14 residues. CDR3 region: CSSSVLGLRDGYTF. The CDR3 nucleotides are TGTTCCAGCAGCGTCCTGGGACTGCGAGATGGCTACACCTTC.

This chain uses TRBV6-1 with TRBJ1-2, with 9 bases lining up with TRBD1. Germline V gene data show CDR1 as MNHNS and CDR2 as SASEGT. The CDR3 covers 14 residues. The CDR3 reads CASDDRGANYGYTF. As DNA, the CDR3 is TGTGCTAGCGATGACAGGGGGGCTAACTATGGCTACACCTTC.

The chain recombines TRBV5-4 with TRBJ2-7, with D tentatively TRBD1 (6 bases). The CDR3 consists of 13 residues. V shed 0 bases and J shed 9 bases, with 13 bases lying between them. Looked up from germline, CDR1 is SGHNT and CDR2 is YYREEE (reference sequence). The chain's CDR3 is CASSLEGQGRQYF. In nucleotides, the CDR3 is TGTGCCAGCAGCTTGGAAGGGCAGGGGAGGCAGTACTTC.

CDR3 nucleotides: TGTGCCAGCTCACCAATTGGGTCGTTTCGCGGAAAACTGTTTTTT. It yields the protein CASSPIGSFRGKLFF. This chain joins TRBV18 and TRBJ1-4; no clear D. CDR1 KGHSH and CDR2 LQKENI come from the germline V gene. V shed 2 bases and J shed 10 bases, with 17 bases lying between them. This CDR3 comprises 15 residues.

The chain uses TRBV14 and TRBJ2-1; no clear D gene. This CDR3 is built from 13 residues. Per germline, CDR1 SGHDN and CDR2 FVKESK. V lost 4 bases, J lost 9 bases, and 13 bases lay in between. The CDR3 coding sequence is TGTGCCAGCAGCCCCCAATCGGTCGGTGAGCAGTTCTTC. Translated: CASSPQSVGEQFF.

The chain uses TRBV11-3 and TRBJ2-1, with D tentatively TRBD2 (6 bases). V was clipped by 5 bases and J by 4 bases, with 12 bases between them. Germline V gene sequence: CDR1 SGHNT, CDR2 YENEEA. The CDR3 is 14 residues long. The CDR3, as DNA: TGTGCCAGCAGCCGCGTCGGGGGTTACAATGAGCAGTTCTTC. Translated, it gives CASSRVGGYNEQFF. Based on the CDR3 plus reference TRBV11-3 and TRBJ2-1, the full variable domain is EAGVVQSPRYKIIEKKQPVAFWCNPISGHNTLYWYLQNLGQGPELLIRYENEEAVDDSQLPKDRFSAERLKGVDSTLKIQPAELGDSAVYLCASSRVGGYNEQFFGPGTRLTVL.

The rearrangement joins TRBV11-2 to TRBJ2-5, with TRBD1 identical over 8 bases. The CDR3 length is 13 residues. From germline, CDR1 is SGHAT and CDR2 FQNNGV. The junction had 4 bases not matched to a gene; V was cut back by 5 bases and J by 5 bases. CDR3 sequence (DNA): TGTGCCAGCAGCCAGGACAGGGAGGAGACCCAGTACTTC. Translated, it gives CASSQDREETQYF.

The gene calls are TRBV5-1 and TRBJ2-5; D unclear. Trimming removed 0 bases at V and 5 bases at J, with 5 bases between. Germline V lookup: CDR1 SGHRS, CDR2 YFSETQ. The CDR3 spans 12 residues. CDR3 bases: TGCGCCAGCAGCTTGGCCATCGAGACCCAGTACTTC. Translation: CASSLAIETQYF.

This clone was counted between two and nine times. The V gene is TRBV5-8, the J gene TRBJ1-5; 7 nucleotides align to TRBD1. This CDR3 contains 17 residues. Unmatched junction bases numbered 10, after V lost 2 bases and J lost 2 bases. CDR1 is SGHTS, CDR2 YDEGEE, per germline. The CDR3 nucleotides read TGTGCCAGCAGCTTTTACGGGACAGACCGGGGCAATCAGCCCCAGCATTTT. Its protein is CASSFYGTDRGNQPQHF.

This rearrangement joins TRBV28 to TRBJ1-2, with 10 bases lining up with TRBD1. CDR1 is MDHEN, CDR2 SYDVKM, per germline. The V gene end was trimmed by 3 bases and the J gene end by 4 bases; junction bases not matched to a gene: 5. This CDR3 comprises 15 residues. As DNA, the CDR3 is TGTGCCAGCAGTTTTGGCCGGGACAGGGGCTATGGCTACACCTTC. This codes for CASSFGRDRGYGYTF.

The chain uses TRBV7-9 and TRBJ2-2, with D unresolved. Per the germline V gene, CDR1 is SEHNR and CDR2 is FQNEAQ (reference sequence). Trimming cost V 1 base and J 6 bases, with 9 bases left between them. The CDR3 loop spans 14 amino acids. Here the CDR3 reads CASSLVAGSGELFF. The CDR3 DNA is TGTGCCAGCAGCTTAGTTGCAGGATCCGGGGAGCTGTTTTTT.

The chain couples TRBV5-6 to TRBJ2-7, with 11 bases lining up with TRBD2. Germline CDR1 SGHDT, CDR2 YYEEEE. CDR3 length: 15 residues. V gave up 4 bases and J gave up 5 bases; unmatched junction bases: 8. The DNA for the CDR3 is TGTGCCAGCAGCCTACTAGCGGGAGCCCCCGACGAGCAGTACTTC. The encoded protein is CASSLLAGAPDEQYF.

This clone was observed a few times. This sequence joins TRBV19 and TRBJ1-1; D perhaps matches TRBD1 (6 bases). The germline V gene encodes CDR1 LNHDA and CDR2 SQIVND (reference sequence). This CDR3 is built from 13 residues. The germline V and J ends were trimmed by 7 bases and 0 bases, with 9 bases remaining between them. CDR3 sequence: CASMGAVNTEAFF. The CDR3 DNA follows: TGTGCCAGTATGGGGGCCGTGAACACTGAAGCTTTCTTT.

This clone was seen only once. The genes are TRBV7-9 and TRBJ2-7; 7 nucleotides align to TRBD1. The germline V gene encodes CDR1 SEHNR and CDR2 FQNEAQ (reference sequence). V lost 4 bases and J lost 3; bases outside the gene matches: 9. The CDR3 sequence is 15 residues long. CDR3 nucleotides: TGTGCCAGCAGCTCCGGCGGAGACAGGGTCTACGAGCAGTACTTC. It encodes CASSSGGDRVYEQYF.

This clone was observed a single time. As DNA, the CDR3 is TGTGCCAGCACTCAGGGGGTCGCCACTGAAGCTTTCTTT. This translates into CASTQGVATEAFF. The chain joins TRBV2 to TRBJ1-1, with 7 bases identical to TRBD1. The CDR3 loop spans 13 amino acids. The V and J ends lost 7 bases and 4 bases, in that order; junction bases with no gene match: 6. Germline V CDR1 and CDR2: SNHLY, FYNNEI.

The CDR3 loop is CASSPHRDSRDEQYF. Here the CDR3 DNA reads TGTGCCAGCTCACCACACCGGGACAGTCGCGACGAGCAGTACTTC. The chain uses TRBV18 and TRBJ2-7; 7 bases fit TRBD1. V was clipped by 1 base and J by 5 bases; unmatched bases: 8. The germline CDR1 and CDR2 sequences are KGHSH and LQKENI. There are 15 residues in the CDR3.

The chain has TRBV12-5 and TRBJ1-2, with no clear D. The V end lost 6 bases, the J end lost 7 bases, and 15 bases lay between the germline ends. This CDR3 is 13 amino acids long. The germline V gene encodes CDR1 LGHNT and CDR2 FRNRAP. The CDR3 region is CASGAGSLFGYTF. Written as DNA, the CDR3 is TGTGCTAGTGGGGCCGGGTCCCTATTTGGCTACACCTTC.

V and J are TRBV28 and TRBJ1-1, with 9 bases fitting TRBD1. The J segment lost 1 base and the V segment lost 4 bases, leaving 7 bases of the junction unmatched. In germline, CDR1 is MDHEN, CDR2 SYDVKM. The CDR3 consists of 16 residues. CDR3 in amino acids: CASSSRTGAGNTEAFF. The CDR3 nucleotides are TGTGCCAGCAGTTCCCGGACAGGGGCGGGGAACACTGAAGCTTTCTTT.

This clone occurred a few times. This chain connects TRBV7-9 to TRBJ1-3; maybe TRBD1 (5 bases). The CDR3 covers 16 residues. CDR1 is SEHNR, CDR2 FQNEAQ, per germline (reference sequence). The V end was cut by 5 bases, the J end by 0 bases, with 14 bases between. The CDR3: CASSLYTGISGNTIYF. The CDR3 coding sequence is TGTGCCAGCAGCCTATATACAGGTATCTCTGGAAACACCATATATTTT.

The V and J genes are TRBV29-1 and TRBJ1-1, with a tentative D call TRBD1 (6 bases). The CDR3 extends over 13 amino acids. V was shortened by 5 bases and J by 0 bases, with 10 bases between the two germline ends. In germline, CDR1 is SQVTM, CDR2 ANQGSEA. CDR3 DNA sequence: TGCAGCGTTTCCCAGGGGTTGAACACTGAAGCTTTCTTT. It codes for CSVSQGLNTEAFF.

For the CDR3, the DNA is TGTGCCAGCAGCCCGACCTCTGGGCCGCTCAATGAGCAGTTCTTC. Amino acid sequence: CASSPTSGPLNEQFF. The rearrangement links TRBV7-8 to TRBJ2-1; no definite D call. V was clipped by 5 bases and J by 6 bases, with 17 bases between them. This CDR3 contains 15 residues. Germline assignment: CDR1 SGHVS and CDR2 FQNEAQ.

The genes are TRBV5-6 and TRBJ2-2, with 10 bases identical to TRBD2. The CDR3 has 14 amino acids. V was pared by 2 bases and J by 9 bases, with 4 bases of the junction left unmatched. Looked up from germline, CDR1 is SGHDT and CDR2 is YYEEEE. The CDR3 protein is CASSLTSGNRELFF. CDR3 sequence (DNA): TGTGCCAGCAGCTTAACTAGCGGGAACAGGGAGCTGTTTTTT.

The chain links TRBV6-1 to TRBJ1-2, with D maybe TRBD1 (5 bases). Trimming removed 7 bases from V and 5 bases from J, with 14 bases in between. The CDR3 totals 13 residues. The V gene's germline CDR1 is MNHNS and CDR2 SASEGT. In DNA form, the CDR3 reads TGTGCCAGCACCTTAACCGGGGGGTATGGCTACACCTTC. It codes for CASTLTGGYGYTF.

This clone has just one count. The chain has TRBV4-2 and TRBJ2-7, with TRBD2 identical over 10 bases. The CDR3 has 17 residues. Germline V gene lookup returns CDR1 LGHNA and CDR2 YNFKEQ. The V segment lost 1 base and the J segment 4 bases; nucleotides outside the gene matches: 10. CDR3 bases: TGTGCCAGCAGCCAAGGTGAGGCTAGCGGGAGCCCTTACGAGCAGTACTTC. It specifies CASSQGEASGSPYEQYF.

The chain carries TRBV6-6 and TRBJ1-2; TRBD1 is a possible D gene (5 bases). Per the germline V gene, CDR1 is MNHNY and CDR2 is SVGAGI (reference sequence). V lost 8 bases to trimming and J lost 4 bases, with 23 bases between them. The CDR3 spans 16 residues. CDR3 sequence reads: CASRGSDRPDSYGYTF. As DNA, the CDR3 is TGTGCCAGCCGGGGGTCCGACAGACCAGATAGCTATGGCTACACCTTC.